This T cell receptor (beta chain) was profiled in a study of T cell repertoires and HLA-DP antigens. Deep-resolution sequencing targeted approximately 200,000 T cell genomes in pre-culture CD4+ samples. TCRdb's table, derived via immunoSEQ multiplex PCR, lists solely in-frame clones and lacks some. The data hold almost 90,000 clones, with more than 75% observed a single time. The CDR3 loop spans 14 amino acids. Study-level results: No separate analysis of naive versus memory CD4+ cells was done.

This clone appeared a single time. Its antigen is currently unknown. The sample consisted of CD4+ T cells from PBMCs. This chain links TRBV21-1 with TRBJ2-1. TRBV21-1 constitutes a pseudogene. This clonotype was obtained from a man aged 45 to 65 in good health and CMV-seronegative. The CDR3 nucleotides read TGTGCCAGCAGCAAAATAAGGGTGGGTTTGGGGCAGTTCTTC. Residues: CASSKIRVGLGQFF.